Listed below are T cell receptor beta chains from one sample, sequenced in a study of CD8+ T cells in alopecia areata. Using immunoSEQ multiplex PCR, the repertoire was profiled, and TCRdb retains in-frame clones only, with some absent. The sample lists around 190,000 clones; 56% were seen once. Specimen: CD8+ T cells sorted from blood. The receptors were gathered from a human donor in good health. Each CDR3 is given without its conserved first and last residue.

v_gene: TRBV4-1; len: 13; CDR3aa: ASSQDLVAYYGYT
v_gene: TRBV12-5; len: 15; CDR3aa: ASGSDRDSIRGTEAF
v_gene: TRBV11-2; len: 12; CDR3aa: ASSLDRDGETQY
v_gene: TRBV9; len: 12; CDR3aa: ASSATDGSYEQY
v_gene: TRBV6-5; len: 10; CDR3aa: ASSPQNTEAF
v_gene: TRBV4-1; len: 13; CDR3aa: ASSQVAGEGDGYT
v_gene: TRBV27; len: 13; CDR3aa: ASSLEIPRTNEQF
v_gene: TRBV2; len: 14; CDR3aa: ASAGGDGPSTDTQY
v_gene: TRBV27; len: 13; CDR3aa: ASSPGRYSYNEQF
v_gene: TRBV6-5; len: 13; CDR3aa: ASSYQTDMQETQY
v_gene: TRBV5-1; len: 13; CDR3aa: ASSLRDRGSYEQY
v_gene: TRBV15; len: 11; CDR3aa: ATSRDGGYEQY
v_gene: TRBV29-1; len: 9; CDR3aa: SVRTGYGYT
v_gene: TRBV5-6; len: 10; CDR3aa: ASSFEDTEAF
v_gene: TRBV7-2; len: 14; CDR3aa: ASSLGGTGIGNEQF
v_gene: TRBV2; len: 8; CDR3aa: ASLSGEQY
v_gene: TRBV29-1; len: 9; CDR3aa: SVGRYYEQY
v_gene: TRBV2; len: 10; CDR3aa: AAEGSSDTQY
v_gene: TRBV10-2; len: 13; CDR3aa: ASSAGLGGNQPQH
v_gene: TRBV4-1; len: 11; CDR3aa: ASSQGGVYGYT
v_gene: TRBV4-2; len: 16; CDR3aa: ASSQDLGSGGAAGELF
v_gene: TRBV7-6; len: 14; CDR3aa: ASSLDQGASYNEQF
v_gene: TRBV25-1; len: 10; CDR3aa: ASSWGNTEAF
v_gene: TRBV7-9; len: 12; CDR3aa: ASSLAREMETQY
v_gene: TRBV2; len: 11; CDR3aa: ASRPSPGTEAF
v_gene: TRBV5-6; len: 11; CDR3aa: ASSPYSGTEAF
v_gene: TRBV7-2; len: 12; CDR3aa: ASSLTENTGELF
v_gene: TRBV7-9; len: 11; CDR3aa: ASIGAANYGYT
v_gene: TRBV27; len: 14; CDR3aa: ASGPWGDQGVGELF
v_gene: TRBV4-1; len: 12; CDR3aa: ASSQGEWRREQF
v_gene: TRBV5-4; len: 11; CDR3aa: ASSPRTGNEQF
v_gene: TRBV6-5; len: 10; CDR3aa: ASSPSTFGQF
v_gene: TRBV13; len: 11; CDR3aa: ATPIKGYNEQF
v_gene: TRBV27; len: 15; CDR3aa: ASSLEGNLGGQETQY
v_gene: TRBV29-1; len: 13; CDR3aa: SVEGQGASDYGYT
v_gene: TRBV15; len: 13; CDR3aa: ATSKGRETTYEQY
v_gene: TRBV11-2; len: 14; CDR3aa: ASSSGRYSSYNEQF
v_gene: TRBV21-1; len: 13; CDR3aa: ASSPRAQITDTQY
v_gene: TRBV28; len: 10; CDR3aa: ASSAPTYEQY
v_gene: TRBV4-1; len: 15; CDR3aa: ASSHPRAGGPQNEQF
v_gene: TRBV7-9; len: 13; CDR3aa: ASSWGLAEGETQY
v_gene: TRBV18; len: 12; CDR3aa: ASSPQEVNTEAF
v_gene: TRBV30; len: 17; CDR3aa: AWSEGSGGQISSYNEQF
v_gene: TRBV30; len: 11; CDR3aa: AWSARVKWGYT
v_gene: TRBV9; len: 14; CDR3aa: ASSVEEAEPQETQY